This T cell receptor beta chain stems from a study of cytomegalovirus exposure and HLA in healthy donors. Germline V gene sequence: CDR1 MGHRA, CDR2 YSYEKL. V shed 4 bases, J shed 8 bases, and the junction held 7 bases outside the gene matches. This CDR3 has 15 amino acids. 13 Jbeta primers and 60 Vbeta primers were used for the PCR. Produced via immunoSEQ multiplex PCR; TCRdb's table is partial and in-frame only. The data contain approximately 190,000 clones, roughly 80% of them singletons. Material: PBMCs. The sequence derives from a man aged 50 to 59 in good health and CMV-seronegative. The chain recombines TRBV4-1 with TRBJ1-3; 11 positions match TRBD1. DNA for the CDR3: TGCGCCAGCAGCCCCAGTGGACAGGGGGCACACACCATATATTTT. Residues: CASSPSGQGAHTIYF.